This is a list of T cell receptor beta chains from one sample in a study of OX40 agonist ivuxolimab in advanced cancers. Method: immunoSEQ multiplex PCR; TCRdb's copy keeps in-frame clones and lacks some. Of tens of thousands of clones in the sample, more than 85% are singletons; the top ten hold around 25%. The sequences come from CD4+ or CD8+ T cells sorted from blood, collected in a trial of the OX40 agonist ivuxolimab. The receptors come from an adult with an advanced solid tumor such as melanoma, head and neck, liver or kidney cancer. The CDR3 runs from the conserved cysteine through the conserved F or W. Fields, in order: clone size, V gene, J gene, CDR3 protein. Size tells how often a clone was seen (once, few, many) or the class of an expanded clone, and some rows leave it out.

-	TRBV7-9	TRBJ1-2	CASSLAGSGYTF
-	TRBV19	TRBJ2-6	CASIPGANVLTF
-	TRBV27	TRBJ2-1	CASSPRGNGYNEQFF
once	TRBV19	TRBJ1-1	CASSMKGDTEAFF
-	TRBV7-9	TRBJ2-4	CASSLLVAGRENIQYF
few	TRBV4-3	TRBJ2-1	CASSQDLTPNEQFF
-	TRBV4-2	TRBJ2-3	CASSLAGAPRDTQYF
-	TRBV27	TRBJ1-1	CASSWTGNTEAFF
-	TRBV6-6	TRBJ1-2	CASRDRNNYGYTF
-	TRBV4-1	TRBJ1-1	CASSQGDRSTEAFF
once	TRBV9	TRBJ2-1	CASSVEGQGSYNEQFF
-	TRBV6-1	TRBJ2-1	CAISESQRSSYNEQFF
-	TRBV7-9	TRBJ2-6	CASSLDRGVSGANVLTF
few	TRBV6-1	TRBJ1-5	CASSMYNQPQHF
-	TRBV6-5	TRBJ2-5	CASSLGRQGWETQYF
-	TRBV11-2	TRBJ2-7	CASRGHPRGYEQYF
few	TRBV5-6	TRBJ1-1	CASSFDGEAFF
-	TRBV5-1	TRBJ1-1	CASRTGYTEAFF
-	TRBV27	TRBJ1-5	CASSLSIGGGQPQHF
-	TRBV19	TRBJ1-3	CASLDEGTIGGNTIYF
-	TRBV28	TRBJ1-6	CASSLSLYPLRGISPLHF
-	TRBV4-3	TRBJ2-5	CASSQYRTRGETQYF
-	TRBV9	TRBJ2-7	CASESSETYEQYF
-	TRBV27	TRBJ2-4	CASSPSRLNIQYF
-	TRBV9	TRBJ2-1	CASSVRASGYSYNEQFF
-	TRBV5-6	TRBJ1-1	CASSLDAGKAAFF
-	TRBV27	TRBJ2-7	CASRPGTGIYEQYF
-	TRBV9	TRBJ2-1	CASSFRPGTSGGVRNEQFF
-	TRBV7-8	TRBJ2-1	CASSLWGRAGYNEQFF
-	TRBV27	TRBJ1-2	CASSTRDRSYGYTF
few	TRBV7-9	TRBJ2-5	CASSQTGRETQYF
-	TRBV27	TRBJ2-5	CASSGQNKETQYF
-	TRBV13	TRBJ2-2	CASSSGTSGGPAGELFF
-	TRBV2	TRBJ1-4	CASSLVGTDNEKLFF
-	TRBV7-9	TRBJ2-5	CASSQGTGTAQETQYF
-	TRBV9	TRBJ2-5	CASSVEGLQETQYF